This TCR beta chain was recorded in a study of T cell responses to AZD1222 COVID-19 vaccine. The method was immunoSEQ multiplex PCR; TCRdb's version includes in-frame clones alone and lacks a portion of them. The table lists 140,000 to 150,000 clones, under 95% of them singletons. Analyses pooled second doses at about 4 or about 12 weeks. Concerning this clone itself: The antigen is undetermined.

Study results and caveats: Vaccine-associated CD4 TCRs ranged over spike, dominating at 160-218 and 743-854. In the spike-specific TCR repertoire, nearly half reportedly target unmutated variant regions.

This CDR3 has 16 residues. The V gene end was trimmed by 1 base and the J gene end by 2 bases; junction bases not matched to a gene: 3. Germline V gene data show CDR1 as MNHEY and CDR2 as SVGAGI. The specimen was peripheral blood, collected 28 days after the second AZD1222 dose. This TCR was sampled from an adult who received the AZD1222 COVID-19 vaccine. J is TRBJ1-1 and V is TRBV6-5; 11 bases align to TRBD1. CDR3: CASSYWGQGGNTEAFF. CDR3 sequence (DNA): TGTGCCAGCAGTTACTGGGGACAGGGGGGAAACACTGAAGCTTTCTTT.